This T cell receptor (beta chain) was recovered during a study of PD-1 blockade in classical Hodgkin lymphoma (dated by TCRdb to between 2020 and 2021). About the study as a whole: Nivolumab dosing was 3 mg/kg intravenously every 2 weeks, continuing until either disease progression or unacceptable toxicity. To define a peripheral blood immune signature of response to PD-1 blockade in classical Hodgkin lymphoma, the study combined TCR beta sequencing with CyTOF.

Points on this clone: The target of this receptor is not known. It has no much larger one-base neighbor in the sample; base qualities were not kept.

From V the trimming removes 1 base and from J it removes 3 bases, while the gene matches leave 5 bases of the junction unaccounted for. From a lookup of the germline V gene, CDR1 and CDR2 are SGHRS and YFSETQ. The CDR3, cysteine through phenylalanine, is 16 amino acids long. The DNA shown is the 48-base CDR3, in frame from base 1. Read against the paper, the sample's time point label means: cycle 1 day 1 (C1D1), immediately before nivolumab initiation. Every trial patient had relapsed following autologous stem cell transplantation, and prior brentuximab vedotin exposure was what differed among cohorts A, B and C. The trial cohort was composed of roughly 60 patients with relapsed/refractory classical Hodgkin lymphoma, for whom complete response, partial response or progressive disease was recorded as best overall response. Trial patients were treated with single-agent nivolumab in the multi-cohort phase II CheckMate 205 trial. An independent review committee assessed best overall response using the 2007 International Working Group response criteria. Trial PBMCs were collected immediately before nivolumab initiation (C1D1) and during therapy at cycle 2 day 1 and cycle 4 day 1. Peripheral blood was collected in 8 mL Vacutainer Cell Preparation Tubes, from which PBMCs were isolated by centrifugation and then cryopreserved.

Findings and caveats that apply to the study as a whole: CD4+ but not CD8+ TCR diversity rose significantly by C4D1 (p=0.0027 vs p=0.16), most apparent in complete responders (p=0.02). Baseline TCR diversity was reported to be lower in newly diagnosed patients than in healthy donors, and even lower in relapsed/refractory patients. The study was restricted to a single clinical trial cohort, and the causes of repertoire differences, possibly disease activity or prior therapy, were left undefined. Lower diversity was seen in patients whose nivolumab began less than 1 year after ASCT, and these patients were left out of later analyses so that immune reconstitution would not confound the results. Trial patients with a complete response had baseline diversity similar to that of newly diagnosed patients, while partial responders and progressors had significantly lower diversity.

The Qiagen DNeasy kit was used to extract genomic DNA both from unsorted PBMCs and from the negatively selected CD4+ and CD8+ fractions. Amplification of TCR beta CDR3 regions was done by immunoSEQ multiplex PCR with primers that anneal to V and J segments. Amplification bias was minimized using a synthetic immune receptor repertoire, and residual bias was removed computationally after sequencing. Per the authors' processing: Repertoire diversity was quantified as the Shannon entropy index using custom Python scripts. Unsorted, CD4+ and CD8+ repertoires were examined separately, except in combined analyses, for which CD4+ and CD8+ sequences were merged in silico. A clone counted as expanded when the clone's frequency after treatment rose at least 2-fold relative to C1D1, and clones undetected at baseline were given a pseudocount of 0.5. Clones with 0 or 1 copy at C1D1 were classified as singleton clones, and clones with 2 or more copies were classified as non-singleton clones. Clones expanded in unsorted samples were labelled as CD4+, CD8+ or unknown by matching protein sequences in sorted samples from the same patient. Diversity changes from C1D1 to C4D1 were tested in paired samples using Wilcoxon tests. What TCRdb holds here is the immuneACCESS table cut down to in-frame rearrangements. Part of the clones is not present; checked against another copy, under half of the missing clones reflect an unresolved V gene, and the others are unexplained. V and J calls and clone size come straight from that table; D and trimming were deduced from the DNA. A total of some 45,000 clones appear in this sample, more than 70% of them only once. Of the sample, over 8% is held by the ten largest clones.

The sequences come from peripheral blood mononuclear cells (PBMCs), collected at baseline. The origin of this receptor is a human donor with classical Hodgkin lymphoma. The V gene is TRBV5-1 and the J gene is TRBJ2-3; 10 middle bases align to TRBD2. The DNA sequence is TGCGCCAGCAGCTTGCAGGCTAGCGGGAGAACAGATACGCAGTATTTT. Its protein is CASSLQASGRTDTQYF.